Reported below is one T cell receptor (beta chain). What it binds is unknown. Deletions cut 5 bases from V and 3 bases from J, with 14 bases between. The germline CDR1 and CDR2 sequences are LNHDA and SQIVND (reference sequence). This CDR3 has 14 residues. This PCR relied on a set of 60 Vbeta primers and 13 Jbeta primers. The data were produced by immunoSEQ multiplex PCR, yet TCRdb's version contains in-frame clones alone and is incomplete. The data contain about 78,000 clones, about two thirds of them singletons. The record originates from a study of cytomegalovirus exposure and HLA in healthy donors. Study observations and caveats: Per published accounts, TCR beta sequences correctly predicted the HLA-A and HLA-B alleles of most subjects. Specificity of a few CMV-associated chains for CMV antigens was verified in vitro. HLA allele associations emerged for around 15,000 TCR beta sequences in a later analysis, at 0.05 false discovery rate.

The specimen sequenced was PBMCs. The origin of this receptor is a man younger than 45 in good health and CMV-seropositive. V usage is TRBV19 and J usage is TRBJ2-7, with a tentative D call TRBD1 (6 bases). The CDR3 loop is CASSPPTGNYEQYF. CDR3 nucleotide sequence: TGTGCCAGTAGTCCCCCCACAGGGAACTACGAGCAGTACTTC.